This T cell receptor beta chain was profiled in a study of shared clonotypes between healthy human individuals. Study-wide points: Memory subsets had estimated richness that was generally smaller than that of naive subsets.

CD45RO-negative, CCR7-selected cells formed the naive CD8 fraction, which excluded terminally differentiated effector memory CD45RA+ cells. Genomic DNA of each subset was evenly split across several immunoSEQ plates. Data came from immunoSEQ multiplex PCR; TCRdb stores just in-frame clones and leaves some out. The sample records about 2.1 million clones, around 93% being singletons. J gave up 6 bases and V 0 bases, and 5 bases lay outside the gene matches. This CDR3 is built from 14 residues. CDR1 and CDR2 from the germline V gene are SGDLS and YYNGEE. As concerns this clone: The antigen is undetermined.

The chain employs TRBV9 and TRBJ2-7; 8 bases are a match to TRBD1. Sequenced: naive CD8+ T cells from PBMCs. This TCR came from a man aged 18 to 35 in good health. Some clones in this sample may be carry-over from other donors' samples. The CDR3 reads CASSVGQGFFEQYF. CDR3 bases: TGTGCCAGCAGCGTAGGACAGGGGTTTTTCGAGCAGTACTTC.